Following are 24 T cell receptor beta chains from one sample sequenced in a study of blood T cell repertoires in COVID-19. Method: immunoSEQ multiplex PCR; TCRdb's copy keeps in-frame clones and lacks some. This table has roughly 200,000 clones, around 83% appearing once. Material: peripheral blood. The receptors derive from a human donor in a cohort sampled during active COVID-19.

This rearrangement joins TRBV19 to TRBJ1-1; a weak D match, TRBD1 (6 bases). Trimming stripped 6 bases from V and 4 bases from J, with 15 bases between. The length of the CDR3 is 14 residues. In germline, CDR1 is LNHDA, CDR2 SQIVND (reference sequence). Written as DNA, the CDR3 is TGTGCCAGTAGGAACAGGGAGTTGGCCACTGAAGCTTTCTTT. Its translation: CASRNRELATEAFF. Variable domain in full (rest from reference TRBV19 and TRBJ1-1): DGGITQSPKYLFRKEGQNVTLSCEQNLNHDAMYWYRQDPGQGLRLIYYSQIVNDFQKGDIAEGYSVSREKKESFPLTVTSAQKNPTAFYLCASRNRELATEAFFGQGTRLTVV.

The CDR3: CASSYELRNRNTIYF. In DNA, the CDR3 is TGTGCCAGCAGTTACGAGCTGAGGAACCGAAACACCATATATTTT. The chain links TRBV6-2 or TRBV6-3 to TRBJ1-3; D is undetermined. Trimming removed 2 bases from V and 5 bases from J, with 13 bases in between. The CDR3 sequence is 15 residues long. Germline CDR1 is MNHEY and CDR2 is SVGEGT.

The chain couples TRBV5-1 to TRBJ1-2, with 10 nucleotides matching TRBD1. The V segment lost 3 bases and the J segment 6 bases; nucleotides outside the gene matches: 5. There are 14 residues in the CDR3. From germline, CDR1 is SGHRS and CDR2 YFSETQ. Here the CDR3 DNA reads TGCGCCAGCAGCTCCGGGACAGGGGATGATGGCTACACCTTC. This translates into CASSSGTGDDGYTF. The entire variable domain, with the rest obtained from reference TRBV5-1 and TRBJ1-2, is as follows: KAGVTQTPRYLIKTRGQQVTLSCSPISGHRSVSWYQQTPGQGLQFLFEYFSETQRNKGNFPGRFSGRQFSNSRSEMNVSTLELGDSALYLCASSSGTGDDGYTFGSGTRLTVV.

V usage is TRBV7-2 and J usage is TRBJ1-2; a possible D gene is TRBD1 (5 bases). The CDR3 consists of 14 residues. V was pared by 5 bases and J by 2 bases, with 12 bases between. Germline CDR1 and CDR2: SGHTA and FQGNSA. CDR3 bases: TGTGCCAGCAGCCCAGAGCGGGGGAACTATGGCTACACCTTC. Its translation: CASSPERGNYGYTF.

The genes are TRBV6-8 and TRBJ1-6; D call uncertain. Germline lookup yields CDR1 MNHGY and CDR2 SAAAGT. This CDR3 has 17 residues. Trimming left V 0 bases short and J 5 bases short, with 14 bases between. The CDR3 region is CASSYSLQMVNNSPLHF. DNA for the CDR3: TGTGCCAGCAGTTACTCGTTGCAGATGGTTAATAATTCACCCCTCCACTTT.

This clone has just one count. The CDR3 reads CASRARSVGSYEQYF. The CDR3, as DNA: TGTGCCAGCCGCGCTAGAAGTGTTGGCTCCTACGAGCAGTACTTC. The chain links TRBV6-5 to TRBJ2-7; D call uncertain. The CDR3 is 15 amino acids. The germline CDR1 and CDR2 sequences are MNHEY and SVGAGI. Trimming removed 8 bases from V and 0 bases from J, with 17 bases in between.

This chain joins TRBV11-2 and TRBJ1-2, with D maybe TRBD1 (6 bases). The V gene lost 1 base and the J gene lost 7 bases, with 10 bases spanning the gap. The CDR3 loop spans 13 amino acids. Germline V gene data show CDR1 as SGHAT and CDR2 as FQNNGV. The DNA for the CDR3 is TGTGCCAGCAGCTTAGCCGGGACAAGTGGCTACACCTTC. As protein: CASSLAGTSGYTF. Together with reference TRBV11-2 and TRBJ1-2, the CDR3 gives the full variable domain: EAGVAQSPRYKIIEKRQSVAFWCNPISGHATLYWYQQILGQGPKLLIQFQNNGVVDDSQLPKDRFSAERLKGVDSTLKIQPAKLEDSAVYLCASSLAGTSGYTFGSGTRLTVV.

This rearrangement joins TRBV19 to TRBJ1-2; no definite D call. Trimming left V 1 base short and J 4 bases short, with 13 bases between. The CDR3 spans 15 residues. Germline loops: CDR1 LNHDA, CDR2 SQIVND (reference sequence). Here the CDR3 DNA reads TGTGCCAGTAGTATAGGAGGCAGATCCGGCTATGGCTACACCTTC. Amino acid sequence: CASSIGGRSGYGYTF.

V usage is TRBV5-3 and J usage is TRBJ2-7; TRBD2 matches 7 bases. TRBV5-3 qualifies as an ORF whose function is uncertain. The CDR3 extends over 16 amino acids. After removal of 2 bases from V and 2 bases from J, the junction contained 10 bases not matched to a gene. The CDR3 DNA is TGTGCCAGAAGCTTTAGTAGACGGGAGGCTGCCTACGAGCAGTACTTC. This gives the protein CARSFSRREAAYEQYF.

This clone was picked up one time. The rearrangement uses TRBV19 and TRBJ1-1; D call uncertain. Germline V gives CDR1 LNHDA, CDR2 SQIVND (reference sequence). The CDR3 is made up of 15 amino acids. V was cut by 2 bases and J by 0 bases, with 10 bases left in between. The CDR3 spells CASSIMAGVNTEAFF. CDR3 DNA sequence: TGTGCCAGTAGTATAATGGCAGGCGTGAACACTGAAGCTTTCTTT.

V gene TRBV4-3 combines with J gene TRBJ1-3; D ambiguous. V was clipped by 0 bases and J by 0 bases, with 9 bases between them. The CDR3 has 16 amino acids. The germline V gene has CDR1 LGHNA and CDR2 YSLEER. In DNA, the CDR3 is TGCGCCAGCAGCCAAGAAGCACTCATCTCTGGAAACACCATATATTTT. This encodes CASSQEALISGNTIYF.

The rearrangement joins TRBV3-1 (or the pseudogene TRBV3-2) to TRBJ2-7; perhaps TRBD1 as D (5 bases). Trimming left V 0 bases short and J 5 bases short, with 8 bases between. The germline gives CDR1 LGHDT, CDR2 YNNKEL (reference sequence). This CDR3 contains 13 residues. CDR3 DNA sequence: TGTGCCAGCAGCCAAGAGGGCAGGGACGAGCAGTACTTC. Its protein product is CASSQEGRDEQYF.

Of note for this clone: An end of the junction does not agree with germline; a read error may underlie this. The chain is built from TRBV5-4 and TRBJ2-2; TRBD1 aligns across 11 bases. The germline gives CDR1 SGHNT, CDR2 YYREEE (reference sequence). The CDR3 is made up of 16 amino acids. CDR3 nucleotide sequence: TGTGCCAGCAGCTTCGGACAGGGGGCGAAGACCGGGGAGCTGTTTTTT. Residues: CASSFGQGAKTGELFF.

The chain employs TRBV5-1 and TRBJ1-1; 7 nucleotides align to TRBD1. CDR3 length equals 14 residues. The J segment lost 4 bases and the V segment lost 4 bases, leaving 7 bases of the junction unmatched. In germline, CDR1 is SGHRS, CDR2 YFSETQ. DNA for the CDR3: TGCGCCAGCAGCGCCAGGGGGTTAATCACTGAAGCTTTCTTT. Translation gives CASSARGLITEAFF.

The J gene is TRBJ1-6, the V gene TRBV9; D call uncertain. The CDR3 consists of 14 residues. Germline CDR1 SGDLS, CDR2 YYNGEE. Trimming took off 5 bases at V and 6 bases at J, with 12 bases between the two ends. This CDR3 reads CASRAERGNSPLHF. The DNA for the CDR3 is TGTGCCAGCAGGGCGGAACGAGGTAATTCACCCCTCCACTTT.

On this clone: Relative to the germline gene, one junction end is altered; a read error may explain this. This chain uses TRBV7-6 with TRBJ2-3; 8 positions agree with TRBD1. The length of the CDR3 is 18 residues. In germline, CDR1 is SGHVS, CDR2 FNYEAQ. The CDR3 spells CASSFRGMGQASTDTQYF. Written as DNA, the CDR3 is TGTGCCAGCAGCTTTAGAGGAATGGGACAGGCTAGCACCGATACGCAGTATTTT.

The chain has TRBV27 and TRBJ2-3; 9 bases are shared with TRBD1. Germline lookup yields CDR1 MNHEY and CDR2 SMNVEV (reference sequence). This CDR3 spans 19 amino acids. Germline trimming cut 1 base from V and 2 bases from J; bases unmatched to any gene: 13. This CDR3 reads CASSLFGTGSSYYTDTQYF. CDR3 coding DNA: TGTGCCAGCAGTTTATTTGGGACAGGGAGCTCATATTACACAGATACGCAGTATTTT.

The chain is built from TRBV3-1 (or the pseudogene TRBV3-2) and TRBJ2-7, with D possibly matching TRBD1 (6 bases). Deletions cut 4 bases from V and 10 bases from J, with 17 bases between. Per the germline V gene, CDR1 is LGHDT and CDR2 is YNNKEL (reference sequence). There are 13 residues in the CDR3. The CDR3: CASSPQGYRDQYF. The CDR3 region has the DNA TGTGCCAGCAGCCCACAGGGCTACCGGGACCAGTACTTC.

The chain couples TRBV4-3 to TRBJ2-2, with TRBD1 matching over 8 bases. The CDR3 extends over 16 amino acids. The germline CDR1 and CDR2 sequences are LGHNA and YSLEER. Trimming removed 3 bases from V and 4 bases from J; junction bases left unmatched: 7. The CDR3 DNA sequence: TGCGCCAGCAGCCAGGAGCGGACAGGGAGCACCGGGGAGCTGTTTTTT. It encodes CASSQERTGSTGELFF.

This clone was recorded once. The chain employs TRBV3-1 (or the pseudogene TRBV3-2) and TRBJ1-1; TRBD1 aligns across 9 bases. The V gene end was trimmed by 4 bases and the J gene end by 1 base; junction bases not matched to a gene: 1. The CDR3 loop spans 14 amino acids. Germline CDR1 is LGHDT and CDR2 is YNNKEL (reference sequence). CDR3 protein: CASSRGQGNTEAFF. CDR3 nucleotides: TGTGCCAGCAGCCGGGGACAGGGGAACACTGAAGCTTTCTTT.

The rearrangement uses TRBV7-9 and TRBJ1-3; 8 nucleotides agree with TRBD1. Trimming took 4 bases from V and 5 from J; bases not matched to a gene: 16. CDR3 size: 18 residues. The germline V gene encodes CDR1 SEHNR and CDR2 FQNEAQ (reference sequence). The CDR3: CASSSNAHGQGERNTIYF. CDR3 nucleotides: TGTGCCAGCAGCTCAAATGCTCATGGACAGGGTGAAAGAAACACCATATATTTT.

The chain recombines TRBV18 with TRBJ2-1; D is possibly TRBD2 (6 bases). The CDR3 runs 15 residues. CDR1 and CDR2 from the germline V gene are KGHSH and LQKENI. The V gene lost 4 bases and the J gene lost 1 base, with 11 bases spanning the gap. CDR3 amino acids: CASSLLAPSYNEQFF. The CDR3 nucleotides are TGTGCCAGCTCACTCCTAGCGCCTTCCTACAATGAGCAGTTCTTC.

This chain uses TRBV5-1 with TRBJ1-2; TRBD1 agrees at 9 bases. This CDR3 is built from 16 residues. After removal of 4 bases from V and 2 bases from J, the junction contained 9 bases not matched to a gene. CDR1 and CDR2 from the germline V gene are SGHRS and YFSETQ. CDR3 amino acids: CASSSPDRGPNYGYTF. The CDR3 DNA follows: TGCGCCAGCAGCAGCCCGGACAGGGGTCCCAACTATGGCTACACCTTC.

The chain joins TRBV7-2 to TRBJ1-4; D is ambiguous. V shed 5 bases and J shed 0 bases, with 10 bases lying between them. The CDR3 loop spans 15 amino acids. Germline V gene sequence: CDR1 SGHTA, CDR2 FQGNSA. In nucleotides, the CDR3 is TGTGCCAGCAGCCCTAAGCGGGCAACTAATGAAAAACTGTTTTTT. This codes for CASSPKRATNEKLFF.